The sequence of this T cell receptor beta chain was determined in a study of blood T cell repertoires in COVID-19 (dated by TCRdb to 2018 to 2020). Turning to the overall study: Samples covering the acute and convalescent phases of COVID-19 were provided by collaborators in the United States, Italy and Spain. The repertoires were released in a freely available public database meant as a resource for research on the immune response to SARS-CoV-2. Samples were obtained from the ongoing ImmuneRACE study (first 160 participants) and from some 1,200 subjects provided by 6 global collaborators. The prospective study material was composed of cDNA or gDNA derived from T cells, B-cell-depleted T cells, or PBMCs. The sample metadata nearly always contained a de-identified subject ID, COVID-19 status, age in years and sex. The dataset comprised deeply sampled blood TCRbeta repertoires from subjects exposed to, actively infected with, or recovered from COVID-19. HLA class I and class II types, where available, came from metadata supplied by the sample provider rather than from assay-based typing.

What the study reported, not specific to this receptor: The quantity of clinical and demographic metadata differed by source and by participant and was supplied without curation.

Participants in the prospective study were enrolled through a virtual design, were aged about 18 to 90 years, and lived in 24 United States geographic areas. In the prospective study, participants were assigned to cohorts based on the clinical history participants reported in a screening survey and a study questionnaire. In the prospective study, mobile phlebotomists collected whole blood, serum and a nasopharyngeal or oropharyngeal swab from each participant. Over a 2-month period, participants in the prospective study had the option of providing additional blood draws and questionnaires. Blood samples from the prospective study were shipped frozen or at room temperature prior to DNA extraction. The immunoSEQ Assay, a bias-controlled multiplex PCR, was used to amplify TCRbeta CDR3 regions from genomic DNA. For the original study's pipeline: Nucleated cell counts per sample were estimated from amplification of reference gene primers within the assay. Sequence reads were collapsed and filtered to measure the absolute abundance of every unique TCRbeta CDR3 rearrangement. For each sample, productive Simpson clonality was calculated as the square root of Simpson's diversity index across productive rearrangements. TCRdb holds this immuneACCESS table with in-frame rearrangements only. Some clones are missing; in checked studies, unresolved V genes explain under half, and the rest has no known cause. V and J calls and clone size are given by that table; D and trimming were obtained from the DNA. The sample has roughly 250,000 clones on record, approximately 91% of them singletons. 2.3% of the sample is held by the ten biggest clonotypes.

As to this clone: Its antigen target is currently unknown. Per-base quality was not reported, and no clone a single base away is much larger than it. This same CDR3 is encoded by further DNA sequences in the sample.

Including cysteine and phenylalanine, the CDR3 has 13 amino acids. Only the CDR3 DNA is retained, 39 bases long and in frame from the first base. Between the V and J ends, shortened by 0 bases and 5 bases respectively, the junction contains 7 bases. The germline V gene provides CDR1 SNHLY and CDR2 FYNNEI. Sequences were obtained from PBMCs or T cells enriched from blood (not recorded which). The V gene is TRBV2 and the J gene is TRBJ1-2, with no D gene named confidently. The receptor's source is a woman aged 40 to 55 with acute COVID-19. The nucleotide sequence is TGTGCCAGCAGTGAAGCTCGAGGATATGGCTACACCTTC. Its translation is CASSEARGYGYTF.